The clone carrying this T cell receptor beta chain was found a few times. TCRdb's copy holds only in-frame clones and misses some; the assay was immunoSEQ multiplex PCR. The sample contains under 1,100,000 clones, under 80% of which appear only once. All donors qualified as healthy HIV-negative adults and had experienced no recent acute infections or vaccinations. The CDR3 runs to 16 residues. Trimming left V 5 bases short and J 5 bases short, with 21 bases between. Germline V gives CDR1 MDHEN, CDR2 SYDVKM. This entry belongs to a study of shared clonotypes between healthy human individuals. V gene TRBV28 combines with J gene TRBJ1-2; the D is unclear. Sequencing was carried out using memory CD4+ T cells sorted from blood. The subset: CD45RA-negative fraction. This clonotype originated in a man between 18 and 35 years old in good health. CDR3 in amino acids: CASSPIPGSLEYGYTF. DNA of the CDR3: TGTGCCAGCAGTCCTATCCCCGGGAGTTTGGAGTATGGCTACACCTTC.